The following is a TCR beta chain sequence with its context. This clonotype was observed a handful of times. Its antigen target is currently unknown. Base qualities were left out, and no much larger clone turns up one base away. These data belong to a study of patients and donors after allogeneic stem cell transplantation (dated by TCRdb to the early 2020s). Relative to germline, V is missing 6 bases and J is missing 8 bases, with 7 bases of the junction outside any gene match. The CDR3 starts with the cysteine, ends with the phenylalanine, and has 13 residues. The entry retains the CDR3 DNA only, 39 bases that are in frame from base 1. The library was produced with RT-PCR. The reads were generated on a NextSeq 550. TCRdb applied fastp at Q25 and MiXCR to the public reads, then kept only in-frame beta chains. Merged by CDR3 protein, the rows form single entries marked with the most common genes and DNA. The sample table contains about 2,200 distinct CDR3 sequences; only one count was recorded for around 30% of them. About a sixth of the sample is held by the ten biggest clonotypes.

This TCR was recovered from a human donor who was either an allogeneic HSCT recipient or a stem cell or donor lymphocyte infusion donor (not recorded which). It is not recorded whose cells these are; they may come from a transplant donor. This sequence uses TRBV12-3 or TRBV12-4 and TRBJ2-1; 7 bases in the junction line up with TRBD1. The specimen sequenced was blood, either unsorted or a sorted T cell fraction (not recorded which). The sequenced DNA is TGTGCCAGCAGGGGACAGCCGGGCGATGAGCAGTTCTTC. The encoded protein is CASRGQPGDEQFF.